The 16 T cell receptor beta chains below were found in one sample sequenced in a study of OX40 agonist ivuxolimab in advanced cancers. Profiled with immunoSEQ multiplex PCR; TCRdb holds only in-frame clones, not every one. The sample yields about 100,000 clones, about 91% seen once. The sample in question was CD4+ or CD8+ T cells sorted from blood, obtained in a trial of the OX40 agonist ivuxolimab. All receptors come from an adult with an advanced solid tumor such as melanoma, head and neck, liver or kidney cancer.

This chain connects TRBV30 to TRBJ1-5; D is unclear. Looked up from germline, CDR1 is GTSNPN and CDR2 is SVGIG (reference sequence). The CDR3 loop spans 13 amino acids. V was clipped by 1 base and J by 2 bases, with 6 bases between them. The CDR3 DNA reads TGTGCCTGGAGTGGAAAGGGCAATCAGCCCCAGCATTTT. This codes for CAWSGKGNQPQHF. The full variable domain, with the rest looked up from reference TRBV30 and TRBJ1-5, is SQTIHQWPATLVQPVGSPLSLECTVEGTSNPNLYWYRQAAGRGLQLLFYSVGIGQISSEVPQNLSASRPQDRQFILSSKKLLLSDSGFYLCAWSGKGNQPQHFGDGTRLSIL.

The rearrangement links TRBV6-5 to TRBJ2-3; D is perhaps TRBD2 (6 bases). The germline V gene encodes CDR1 MNHEY and CDR2 SVGAGI. Deletions cut 1 base from V and 6 bases from J, with 17 bases between. The CDR3 contains 16 residues. DNA of the CDR3: TGTGCCAGCAGTTACTGGAGGGAGCTAGGAGTTGATACGCAGTATTTT. It specifies CASSYWRELGVDTQYF.

This clone appeared a few times. The chain is built from TRBV4-3 and TRBJ2-1; tentative D call: TRBD2 (6 bases). The CDR3 runs to 17 residues. Trimming pared 3 bases from V and 10 bases from J, leaving 25 bases between. CDR1 and CDR2 (germline): LGHNA, YSLEER. This CDR3 reads CASSQARTTSGRREQFF. In nucleotides, the CDR3 is TGCGCCAGCAGCCAGGCCCGGACTACCTCAGGTCGTCGGGAGCAGTTCTTC.

A few counts support this clone. This chain uses TRBV27 with TRBJ2-1; 13 bases are a match to TRBD2. The CDR3 runs to 17 residues. Trimming cost V 5 bases and J 1 base; bases outside gene matches: 5. Germline V gene lookup returns CDR1 MNHEY and CDR2 SMNVEV (reference sequence). CDR3 sequence reads: CASSPRGLAGSYNEQFF. The CDR3 nucleotides read TGTGCCAGCAGTCCACGGGGACTAGCGGGATCCTACAATGAGCAGTTCTTC.

The chain couples TRBV11-2 to TRBJ1-3; D is ambiguous. The V end lost 3 bases, the J end lost 0 bases, and 9 bases lay between the germline ends. The CDR3 has 15 residues. The germline V gene encodes CDR1 SGHAT and CDR2 FQNNGV. This chain's CDR3 is CASSFEAASGNTIYF. The CDR3, as DNA: TGTGCCAGCAGCTTCGAGGCGGCCTCTGGAAACACCATATATTTT.

The chain has TRBV7-3 and TRBJ2-1; the D is unclear. The CDR3 totals 14 residues. The germline V gene has CDR1 SGHTA and CDR2 FQGTGA. V dropped 4 bases and J dropped 0 bases, with 7 bases sitting between them. The CDR3 DNA is TGTGCCAGCAGCTCGATACACTCCTACAATGAGCAGTTCTTC. It specifies CASSSIHSYNEQFF. The variable domain in full, with the rest retrieved from reference TRBV7-3 and TRBJ2-1, is GAGVSQTPSNKVTEKGKYVELRCDPISGHTALYWYRQSLGQGPEFLIYFQGTGAADDSGLPNDRFFAVRPEGSVSTLKIQRTERGDSAVYLCASSSIHSYNEQFFGPGTRLTVL.

This clone occurred once. This chain links TRBV11-2 with TRBJ2-1; 10 nucleotides match TRBD2. CDR3 length: 15 amino acids. Per germline, CDR1 SGHAT and CDR2 FQNNGV. The junction had 11 bases not matched to a gene; V was cut back by 3 bases and J by 12 bases. The CDR3 loop reads CASSFTSSGSTGQFF. CDR3 DNA sequence: TGTGCCAGCAGCTTTACCTCTAGCGGGAGTACGGGGCAGTTCTTC.

This rearrangement joins TRBV7-2 to TRBJ2-2; D uncertain. CDR3 length: 16 amino acids. The V end lost 1 base, the J end lost 4 bases, and 13 bases lay between the germline ends. Looked up from germline, CDR1 is SGHTA and CDR2 is FQGNSA. In nucleotides, the CDR3 is TGTGCCAGCAGCTTAGATTTGGGCATGAGCACCGGGGAGCTGTTTTTT. This encodes CASSLDLGMSTGELFF.

The genes are TRBV4-3 and TRBJ1-5, with TRBD1 as a possible D gene (6 bases). The length of the CDR3 is 15 residues. CDR1 is LGHNA and CDR2 is YSLEER in the germline V gene. V lost 1 base, J lost 3 bases, and 10 bases lay in between. CDR3 in DNA: TGCGCCAGCAGCCAAGGGACAGTCAACAATCAGCCCCAGCATTTT. Translation: CASSQGTVNNQPQHF.

V is TRBV4-1 and J is TRBJ1-2, with 7 bases lining up with TRBD1. V lost 3 bases and J lost 4; bases outside the gene matches: 11. Germline CDR1 and CDR2: MGHRA and YSYEKL. This CDR3 is built from 16 residues. CDR3 loop: CASSHNRGGVSYGYTF. The CDR3, as DNA: TGCGCCAGCAGCCATAACAGGGGAGGAGTAAGCTATGGCTACACCTTC.

This chain connects TRBV6-5 to TRBJ2-2, with no clear D. The CDR3 is 13 residues long. Looked up from germline, CDR1 is MNHEY and CDR2 is SVGAGI. Trimming pared 7 bases from V and 7 bases from J, leaving 13 bases between. In DNA, the CDR3 is TGTGCCAGCAAGAAGGACCTTGGCGGGGAGCTGTTTTTT. This codes for CASKKDLGGELFF.

The chain employs TRBV5-1 and TRBJ2-3; tentatively, D is TRBD1 or TRBD2 (5 bases each). CDR1 is SGHRS and CDR2 is YFSETQ in the germline V gene. V dropped 5 bases and J dropped 3 bases, with 10 bases sitting between them. CDR3 length: 13 amino acids. In DNA, the CDR3 is TGCGCCAGCAGTAGCAGGGAGACAGATACGCAGTATTTT. This gives the protein CASSSRETDTQYF.

The V and J genes are TRBV7-2 and TRBJ2-7, with 8 bases that match TRBD2. Trimming removed 6 bases from V and 3 bases from J; junction bases left unmatched: 7. The CDR3 contains 14 residues. Germline lookup yields CDR1 SGHTA and CDR2 FQGNSA. CDR3 region: CASRSGGKSYEQYF. The CDR3 DNA is TGTGCCAGCAGGAGCGGGGGAAAGAGCTACGAGCAGTACTTC. Full variable domain (remainder filled in from reference TRBV7-2 and TRBJ2-7): GAGVSQSPSNKVTEKGKDVELRCDPISGHTALYWYRQSLGQGLEFLIYFQGNSAPDKSGLPSDRFSAERTGGSVSTLTIQRTQQEDSAVYLCASRSGGKSYEQYFGPGTRLTVT.

The chain joins TRBV7-6 to TRBJ2-6, with D unclear. Looked up from germline, CDR1 is SGHVS and CDR2 is FNYEAQ. This CDR3 spans 14 amino acids. Deletions cut 2 bases from V and 1 base from J, with 3 bases between. The CDR3 bases are TGTGCCAGCAGCTTAATTTCTGGGGCCAACGTCCTGACTTTC. Its protein is CASSLISGANVLTF.

This chain uses TRBV6-1 with TRBJ2-1; no definite D call. This CDR3 region has 14 residues. The V end was cut by 6 bases, the J end by 5 bases, with 14 bases between. Germline assignment: CDR1 MNHNS and CDR2 SASEGT. The CDR3 spells CASSRWAPDNEQFF. The CDR3 DNA is TGTGCCAGCAGCCGTTGGGCCCCGGACAATGAGCAGTTCTTC.

The chain links TRBV2 to TRBJ2-1; D is possibly TRBD1 (6 bases). The V gene's germline CDR1 is SNHLY and CDR2 FYNNEI. V lost 5 bases to trimming and J lost 8 bases, with 16 bases between them. The CDR3 length is 14 residues. This chain's CDR3 is CASSSYRATDEQFF. The CDR3 DNA is TGTGCCAGCAGTAGCTACAGGGCGACGGATGAGCAGTTCTTC.